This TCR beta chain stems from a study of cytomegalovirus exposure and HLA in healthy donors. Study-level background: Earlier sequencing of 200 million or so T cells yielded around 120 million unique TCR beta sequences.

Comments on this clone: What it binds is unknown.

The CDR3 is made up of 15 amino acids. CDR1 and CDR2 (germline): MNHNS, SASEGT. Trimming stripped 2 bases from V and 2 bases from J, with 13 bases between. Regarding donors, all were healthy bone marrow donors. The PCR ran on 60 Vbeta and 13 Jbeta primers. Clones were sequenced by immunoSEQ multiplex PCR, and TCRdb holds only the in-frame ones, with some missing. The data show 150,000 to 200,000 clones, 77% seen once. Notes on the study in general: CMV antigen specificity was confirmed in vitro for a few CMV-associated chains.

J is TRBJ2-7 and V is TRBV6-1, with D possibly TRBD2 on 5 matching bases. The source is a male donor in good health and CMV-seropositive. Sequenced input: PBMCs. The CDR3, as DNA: TGTGCCAGCAGTGAATCCCGGACTCTTACCTACGAGCAGTACTTC. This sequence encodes CASSESRTLTYEQYF.